A single sample is the source of the 16 T cell receptor beta chains below, sequenced in a study of Tregs in tolerant kidney transplant recipients. Clones were read by immunoSEQ multiplex PCR, and TCRdb kept only the in-frame ones, dropping some. This sample carries around 3,900 clones, 75% to 90% of them seen once, and the ten largest clones take approximately 1.7%. Sequences were derived from Tregs from blood, sampled before the transplant. The source is a human donor who received a combined kidney and bone marrow transplant.

This clone was counted only a few times. The rearrangement links TRBV21-1 to TRBJ2-7; the table's D call of TRBD2 was not tested on the DNA. TRBV21-1 is listed as a pseudogene. This CDR3 is built from 18 residues. The CDR3 DNA follows: TGTGCCAGCAGCAAGCGATGGGGACTAGCGGGGATACCCTACGAGCAGTACTTC. It codes for CASSKRWGLAGIPYEQYF.

The gene calls are TRBV20-1 and TRBJ1-1; maybe TRBD1 (5 bases). With 0 bases removed from V and 11 bases from J, the gap between germline ends came to 10 bases. Looked up from germline, CDR1 is DFQATT and CDR2 is SNEGSKA (reference sequence). The CDR3 has 11 amino acids. The CDR3 bases are TGCAGTGCTAGAGATCTACGGGGGGCTTTCTTT. It codes for CSARDLRGAFF.

The rearrangement links TRBV10-1 to TRBJ2-7; D gene unclear. The CDR3 is 16 residues long. V lost 1 base, J lost 2 bases, and 15 bases lay in between. Per germline, CDR1 WNHNN and CDR2 SYGVQD (reference sequence). The CDR3 DNA follows: TGCGCCAGCAGTGAGTATCGCAGGCAGTCGACCTACGAGCAGTACTTC. Protein sequence: CASSEYRRQSTYEQYF.

This sequence joins TRBV28 and TRBJ2-1, with 10 bases lining up with TRBD2. V gave up 6 bases and J gave up 5 bases; unmatched junction bases: 1. The CDR3 is 13 amino acids. Germline loops: CDR1 MDHEN, CDR2 SYDVKM. The CDR3 bases are TGTGCCAGCAGACTAGCGGGGAACAATGAGCAGTTCTTC. Residues: CASRLAGNNEQFF.

The chain has TRBV11-2 and TRBJ1-3, with 7 bases identical to TRBD1. The germline V gene encodes CDR1 SGHAT and CDR2 FQNNGV. V shed 2 bases and J 3 bases; nucleotides not matched to a gene: 13. CDR3 length: 18 residues. Written as DNA, the CDR3 is TGTGCCAGCAGCTTACCTCCCCCACAGGGGAGCTTTGGAAACACCATATATTTT. Its translation: CASSLPPPQGSFGNTIYF.

V is TRBV19 and J is TRBJ2-6; possibly TRBD2 for D (5 bases). The V gene lost 3 bases and the J gene lost 5 bases, with 11 bases spanning the gap. Germline CDR1 is LNHDA and CDR2 is SQIVND (reference sequence). This CDR3 is built from 15 residues. The CDR3 protein is CASSIGGLRANVLTF. CDR3 nucleotides: TGTGCCAGTAGTATTGGAGGACTGAGGGCCAACGTCCTGACTTTC.

V gene TRBV19 combines with J gene TRBJ2-7, with no clear D. Germline V gene sequence: CDR1 LNHDA, CDR2 SQIVND (reference sequence). V was pared by 3 bases and J by 3 bases, with 12 bases between. CDR3 length: 14 residues. CDR3 sequence: CASSMGPQHYEQYF. The CDR3 DNA reads as TGTGCCAGTAGTATGGGCCCACAACACTACGAGCAGTACTTC. Using reference TRBV19 and TRBJ2-7 for the parts outside the CDR3, the full variable domain is DGGITQSPKYLFRKEGQNVTLSCEQNLNHDAMYWYRQDPGQGLRLIYYSQIVNDFQKGDIAEGYSVSREKKESFPLTVTSAQKNPTAFYLCASSMGPQHYEQYFGPGTRLTVT.

The V and J genes are TRBV7-9 and TRBJ2-3; TRBD2 agrees at 8 bases. V lost 8 bases, J lost 6 bases, and 10 bases stayed unmatched. Germline V lookup: CDR1 SEHNR, CDR2 FQNEAQ (reference sequence). The CDR3 runs 14 residues. The CDR3 sequence: CASGLSGSVDTQYF. As DNA, the CDR3 is TGTGCCAGCGGTTTAAGCGGGAGTGTGGATACGCAGTATTTT.

The J gene is TRBJ2-5, the V gene TRBV5-1, with a possible D match to TRBD1 (6 bases). Germline CDR1 and CDR2: SGHRS and YFSETQ. V lost 4 bases and J lost 5, with 15 bases in between. This CDR3 is 14 amino acids long. The CDR3 coding sequence is TGCGCCAGCAGCAATGGACAGTCTTGGGAGACCCAGTACTTC. Translating it yields CASSNGQSWETQYF.

The CDR3 coding sequence is TGTGCCAGCAGCTTGTACCAGGGGAACTATGGCTACACCTTC. Its protein is CASSLYQGNYGYTF. The V gene is TRBV5-6, the J gene TRBJ1-2; TRBD1 is a possible D gene (6 bases). The CDR3 sequence is 14 residues long. CDR1 and CDR2 from the germline V gene are SGHDT and YYEEEE. The ends were cut back, 1 base at V and 2 bases at J, with 9 bases in the middle.

The rearrangement uses TRBV19 and TRBJ2-1; the D is unclear. CDR1 and CDR2 (germline): LNHDA, SQIVND (reference sequence). The CDR3 runs to 19 residues. V was shortened by 5 bases and J by 2 bases, with 25 bases between the two germline ends. The CDR3: CASSPPPSSYELTYNEQFF. The CDR3 DNA reads TGTGCCAGTAGTCCTCCTCCGAGCTCCTACGAGCTAACCTACAATGAGCAGTTCTTC.

The rearrangement uses TRBV7-2 and TRBJ2-7; 7 positions agree with TRBD1. The J segment lost 3 bases and the V segment lost 5 bases, leaving 13 bases of the junction unmatched. Germline V lookup: CDR1 SGHTA, CDR2 FQGNSA. This CDR3 has 16 amino acids. CDR3 protein: CASSPAARTGNYEQYF. CDR3 bases: TGTGCCAGCAGCCCCGCCGCTCGGACAGGAAACTACGAGCAGTACTTC.

The chain couples TRBV9 to TRBJ1-1; TRBD1 might be the D (6 bases). V shed 5 bases and J shed 2 bases, with 10 bases lying between them. The CDR3 totals 13 residues. The germline gives CDR1 SGDLS, CDR2 YYNGEE. The CDR3 here is CASSLTGNTEAFF. CDR3 in DNA: TGTGCCAGCAGTCTGACAGGTAACACTGAAGCTTTCTTT.

The chain recombines TRBV5-4 with TRBJ2-1; possible D gene TRBD2, 5 bases. CDR1 is SGHNT, CDR2 YYREEE, per germline (reference sequence). The CDR3 spans 14 residues. Trimming left V 4 bases short and J 8 bases short, with 16 bases between. In DNA form, the CDR3 reads TGTGCCAGCAGCCTAACTTGGACTCGCGATGAGCAGTTCTTC. Its protein product is CASSLTWTRDEQFF.

This chain uses TRBV7-9 with TRBJ1-2, with D perhaps matching TRBD1 (6 bases). Germline CDR1 is SEHNR and CDR2 is FQNEAQ (reference sequence). The CDR3 length is 16 residues. V was pared by 1 base and J by 8 bases, with 20 bases between. The CDR3 DNA follows: TGTGCCAGCAGCTTAGAGACAGGTCTACTTCTGTACGGCTACACCTTC. Its translation is CASSLETGLLLYGYTF. Full variable domain (rest looked up from reference TRBV7-9 and TRBJ1-2): DTGVSQNPRHKITKRGQNVTFRCDPISEHNRLYWYRQTLGQGPEFLTYFQNEAQLEKSRLLSDRFSAERPKGSFSTLEIQRTEQGDSAMYLCASSLETGLLLYGYTFGSGTRLTVV.

The chain has TRBV29-1 and TRBJ2-1; 12 bases line up with TRBD2. The CDR3 is made up of 14 amino acids. Per the germline V gene, CDR1 is SQVTM and CDR2 is ANQGSEA. V shed 4 bases, J shed 4 bases, and the junction held 2 bases outside the gene matches. The chain's CDR3 is CSVGLAGGYNEQFF. DNA for the CDR3: TGCAGCGTTGGGCTAGCGGGAGGGTACAATGAGCAGTTCTTC.